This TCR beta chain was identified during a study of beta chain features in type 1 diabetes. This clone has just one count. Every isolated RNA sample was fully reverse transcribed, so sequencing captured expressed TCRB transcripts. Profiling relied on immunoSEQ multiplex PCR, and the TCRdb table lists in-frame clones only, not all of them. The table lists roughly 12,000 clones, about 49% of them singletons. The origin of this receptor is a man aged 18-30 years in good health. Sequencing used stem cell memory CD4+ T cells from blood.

The CDR3 spells CASSPQAGLGLNYGYTF. The CDR3 DNA is TGTGCCAGCTCACCCCAGGCAGGACTCGGTCTTAACTATGGCTACACCTTC. The rearrangement uses TRBV18 and TRBJ1-2; no definite D call. Trimming removed 3 bases at V and 1 base at J, with 18 bases between. The germline gives CDR1 KGHSH, CDR2 LQKENI. The CDR3 loop spans 17 amino acids.